The clone carrying this TCR beta chain was recorded once. This specimen comes from a study of blood T cell repertoires in COVID-19. In the study overall: PBMCs, B-cell-depleted T cells, or T cells were the source of the cDNA or gDNA that made up the material.

Some clones are missing from TCRdb's copy, which holds only in-frame ones; the method was immunoSEQ multiplex PCR. The data contain 150,000 to 200,000 clones, roughly 88% of them singletons. Participants' own reports of clinical history determined their cohort assignment. Resolution of symptoms, clearance, or two negative PCRs was present in recovered Cohort 3 donors. CDR3 length: 14 residues. The V segment lost 1 base and the J segment 4 bases; nucleotides outside the gene matches: 1. Germline-derived CDR1 and CDR2 are SGHTA and FQGNSA. This chain links TRBV7-2 with TRBJ1-1; 9 bases line up with TRBD1. The sequencing sample was made of PBMCs or T cells enriched from blood (not recorded which). This TCR was recovered from a man aged 50-60 years who had recovered from COVID-19. The CDR3: CASSLGTGATEAFF. CDR3 in DNA: TGTGCCAGCAGCTTAGGGACAGGGGCCACTGAAGCTTTCTTT.